This T cell receptor (beta chain) was observed in a study of cytomegalovirus exposure and HLA in healthy donors. The study's findings and limits: The dataset shows that most TCR sequences were rare, while some public TCRs occurred in many donors.

Germline assignment: CDR1 SGHTA and CDR2 FQGNSA. This CDR3 region has 18 residues. V lost 2 bases to trimming and J lost 1 base; unmatched junction nucleotides: 8. Profiled with immunoSEQ multiplex PCR; TCRdb holds only in-frame clones, not every one. The table records over 200,000 clones, about nine tenths of them present only once. Points on this clone: What it recognizes is unknown.

Sequenced material: PBMCs. This TCR derives from a woman in her thirties in good health and CMV-seronegative. The chain has TRBV7-2 and TRBJ1-3; TRBD1 matches at 10 bases. CDR3 DNA: TGTGCCAGCAGCTTACGAGTGGGACAGGGGACATCTGGAAACACCATATATTTT. Translation gives CASSLRVGQGTSGNTIYF. Full variable domain (missing parts from reference TRBV7-2 and TRBJ1-3): GAGVSQSPSNKVTEKGKDVELRCDPISGHTALYWYRQSLGQGLEFLIYFQGNSAPDKSGLPSDRFSAERTGGSVSTLTIQRTQQEDSAVYLCASSLRVGQGTSGNTIYFGEGSWLTVV.